The 17 T cell receptor beta chains below all came from one sample that was sequenced in a study of beta chain features in type 1 diabetes. Whole-study results and caveats: Patients with Type 1 diabetes showed moderately but significantly shorter TCRB CDR3s in all four CD4+ subsets.

No antigen is known for these receptors. As every portion of the isolated RNA was reverse transcribed, the sequencing read expressed TCRB transcripts. Only in-frame clones appear in the TCRdb table, and some are missing; sequencing was by immunoSEQ multiplex PCR. Of tens of thousands of clones in the sample, about 47% were seen once. Sequencing was done on a sample of Tregs from blood. Receptors originate from a woman between 40 and 50 years old with type 1 diabetes.

The CDR3 DNA follows: TGTGCCAGCATCCAGGGCTCGGATCAGCCCCAGCATTTT. Protein: CASIQGSDQPQHF. This chain joins TRBV2 and TRBJ1-5, with TRBD1 as a possible D gene (5 bases). V dropped 7 bases and J dropped 5 bases, with 12 bases sitting between them. This CDR3 spans 13 amino acids. Germline CDR1 is SNHLY and CDR2 is FYNNEI.

This clone appeared a few times. The chain is built from TRBV18 and TRBJ2-1, with D tentatively TRBD2 (6 bases). The ends were cut back, 5 bases at V and 2 bases at J, with 13 bases in the middle. The V gene's germline CDR1 is KGHSH and CDR2 LQKENI. This CDR3 contains 15 residues. In DNA, the CDR3 is TGTGCCAGCTCAGTCCTTGGCGGGACCTACAATGAGCAGTTCTTC. Amino acids: CASSVLGGTYNEQFF.

This clone was seen at least ten times. The rearrangement joins TRBV10-3 to TRBJ1-3, with TRBD1 as a possible D gene (6 bases). Between the trimmed V and J ends, which lost 8 bases and 0 bases, there was a span of 8 bases. The germline CDR1 and CDR2 sequences are ENHRY and SYGVKD. The CDR3 contains 13 residues. The CDR3 sequence: CAIGQPSGNTIYF. In DNA form, the CDR3 reads TGTGCCATCGGACAGCCCTCTGGAAACACCATATATTTT.

The chain combines TRBV28 with TRBJ2-7, with 8 bases identical to TRBD2. V was clipped by 3 bases and J by 1 base; unmatched bases: 5. The length of the CDR3 is 15 residues. CDR1 is MDHEN and CDR2 is SYDVKM in the germline V gene. The CDR3 bases are TGTGCCAGCAGTTTTACGGGAGGGGGTTCCTACGAGCAGTACTTC. This sequence encodes CASSFTGGGSYEQYF.

The gene calls are TRBV4-3 and TRBJ1-1; unclear D gene. The germline gives CDR1 LGHNA, CDR2 YSLEER. Trimming pared 0 bases from V and 4 bases from J, leaving 6 bases between. The CDR3 consists of 13 residues. CDR3 amino acids: CASSQDGGTEAFF. CDR3 in DNA: TGCGCCAGCAGCCAAGATGGCGGCACTGAAGCTTTCTTT.

This clone occurred a few times. The chain couples TRBV4-2 to TRBJ2-7; 7 nucleotides line up with TRBD1. J lost 1 base, V lost 0 bases, and 3 bases had no gene match. Germline lookup yields CDR1 LGHNA and CDR2 YNFKEQ. The CDR3 runs to 15 residues. CDR3: CASSQEGDRSYEQYF. CDR3 nucleotide sequence: TGTGCCAGCAGCCAAGAAGGGGACAGATCCTACGAGCAGTACTTC.

The rearrangement links TRBV28 to TRBJ2-7, with D perhaps matching TRBD2 (7 bases). CDR3 length: 15 amino acids. The ends were cut back, 7 bases at V and 0 bases at J, with 16 bases in the middle. Germline V CDR1 and CDR2: MDHEN, SYDVKM. CDR3 bases: TGTGCCAGCACCGAAGGGGGGGTCTACTCCTACGAGCAGTACTTC. It yields the protein CASTEGGVYSYEQYF.

This clone was seen a few times. This chain connects TRBV7-3 to TRBJ1-1; D possibly corresponds to TRBD1 (5 bases). CDR1 SGHTA and CDR2 FQGTGA come from the germline V gene. Trimming cost V 2 bases and J 3 bases, with 13 bases left between them. The length of the CDR3 is 15 residues. The CDR3 DNA sequence: TGTGCCAGCAGCTTACGCCTCGGGGGTTACACTGAAGCTTTCTTT. This encodes CASSLRLGGYTEAFF.

This clone was seen more than once but under ten times. A single base separates this from a much larger clone, so it may be a read error. V is TRBV4-1 and J is TRBJ2-7, with D possibly TRBD2 on 6 matching bases. V was clipped by 4 bases and J by 2 bases, with 24 bases between them. Germline assignment: CDR1 MGHRA and CDR2 YSYEKL. This CDR3 region has 18 residues. DNA of the CDR3: TGCGCCAGCAGCCTACGATTGGGGGGTGGGGCCAGGGCCTACGAGCAGTACTTC. This encodes CASSLRLGGGARAYEQYF.

This chain links TRBV27 with TRBJ1-2, with D maybe TRBD1 (6 bases). The germline V and J ends were trimmed by 6 bases and 7 bases, with 12 bases remaining between them. From germline, CDR1 is MNHEY and CDR2 SMNVEV (reference sequence). CDR3 size: 12 residues. The CDR3 is CASRGGMGGYTF. The DNA of the CDR3 is TGTGCCAGCAGAGGGGGAATGGGTGGCTACACCTTC.

The chain combines TRBV27 with TRBJ2-1; 13 bases match TRBD2. Germline V CDR1 and CDR2: MNHEY, SMNVEV (reference sequence). The CDR3 length is 17 residues. The junction had 10 bases not matched to a gene; V was cut back by 5 bases and J by 6 bases. The CDR3 sequence is CASSQTSGRFAGNEQFF. The CDR3 DNA is TGTGCCAGCAGTCAGACTAGCGGGAGGTTCGCGGGCAATGAGCAGTTCTTC.

This clone has a handful of counts. The J gene is TRBJ1-5, the V gene TRBV10-3; D gene unclear. Trimming took 0 bases from V and 1 from J, leaving 7 bases between them. This CDR3 is 15 amino acids long. The germline CDR1 and CDR2 sequences are ENHRY and SYGVKD. CDR3 nucleotide sequence: TGTGCCATCAGTGAGTCACCCGGGAGCAATCAGCCCCAGCATTTT. Its protein is CAISESPGSNQPQHF.

The rearrangement uses TRBV29-1 and TRBJ1-1; D might be TRBD1 (5 bases). Germline loops: CDR1 SQVTM, CDR2 ANQGSEA. CDR3 size: 13 residues. V was shortened by 4 bases and J by 5 bases, with 14 bases between the two germline ends. The CDR3, as DNA: TGCAGCGTTGTAAACGCTGGGGGGACTGAAGCTTTCTTT. It yields the protein CSVVNAGGTEAFF.

The V gene is TRBV18, the J gene TRBJ2-1; no firm D call. Between the trimmed V and J ends, which lost 3 bases and 7 bases, there was a span of 7 bases. Germline CDR1 KGHSH, CDR2 LQKENI. The CDR3 is 12 residues long. This CDR3 reads CASSPPVNEQFF. CDR3 nucleotide sequence: TGTGCCAGCTCACCTCCGGTGAATGAGCAGTTCTTC.

This clone was found a few times. The V and J genes are TRBV30 and TRBJ1-1, with D tentatively TRBD1 (6 bases). The germline CDR1 and CDR2 sequences are GTSNPN and SVGIG (reference sequence). The length of the CDR3 is 15 residues. The V and J ends lost 0 bases and 6 bases respectively, with 17 bases between them. CDR3 region: CAWSVSWGPWAEAFF. The CDR3 DNA sequence: TGTGCCTGGAGTGTCAGTTGGGGGCCGTGGGCTGAAGCTTTCTTT.

This rearrangement joins TRBV4-2 to TRBJ2-3; possible D gene TRBD1, 6 bases. Germline CDR1 and CDR2: LGHNA and YNFKEQ. The CDR3 consists of 14 residues. With 1 base removed from V and 6 bases from J, the gap between germline ends came to 11 bases. CDR3 DNA sequence: TGTGCCAGCAGCCAAGCAAACAGGGAGGATACGCAGTATTTT. Amino acids: CASSQANREDTQYF.

This rearrangement joins TRBV7-8 to TRBJ2-7; the D is unclear. CDR1 is SGHVS and CDR2 is FQNEAQ in the germline V gene. The CDR3 is made up of 14 amino acids. Trimming removed 1 base from V and 6 bases from J, with 13 bases in between. In DNA, the CDR3 is TGTGCCAGCAGCTTAGGAGGTGAGGAACTCGAGCAGTACTTC. It encodes CASSLGGEELEQYF.